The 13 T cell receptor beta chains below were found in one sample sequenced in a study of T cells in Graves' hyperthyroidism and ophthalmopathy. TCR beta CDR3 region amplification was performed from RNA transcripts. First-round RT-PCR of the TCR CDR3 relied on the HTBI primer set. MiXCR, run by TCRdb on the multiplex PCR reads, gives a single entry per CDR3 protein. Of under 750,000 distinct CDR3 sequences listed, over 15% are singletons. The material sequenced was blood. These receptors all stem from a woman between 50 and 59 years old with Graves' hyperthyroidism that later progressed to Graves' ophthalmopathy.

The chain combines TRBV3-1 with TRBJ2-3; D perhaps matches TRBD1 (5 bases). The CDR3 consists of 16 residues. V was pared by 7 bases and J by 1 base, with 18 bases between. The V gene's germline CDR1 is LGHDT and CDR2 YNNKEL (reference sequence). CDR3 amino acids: CASTNWGQQGTDTQYF. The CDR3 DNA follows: TGTGCCAGCACCAACTGGGGCCAACAAGGCACAGATACGCAGTATTTT.

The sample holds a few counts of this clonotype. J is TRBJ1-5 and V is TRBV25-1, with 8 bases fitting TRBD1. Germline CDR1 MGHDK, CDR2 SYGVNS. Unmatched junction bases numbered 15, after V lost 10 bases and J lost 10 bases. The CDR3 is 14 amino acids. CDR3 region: CATQAGQGNSPQHF. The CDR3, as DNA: TGTGCCACCCAAGCCGGACAGGGCAATTCTCCCCAGCATTTT.

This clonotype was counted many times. The CDR3 sequence: CSANGQGSDTQYF. As DNA, the CDR3 is TGCAGTGCCAACGGACAGGGGTCGGATACGCAGTATTTT. This chain connects TRBV20-1 to TRBJ2-3; TRBD1 matches at 9 bases. Germline CDR1 is DFQATT and CDR2 is SNEGSKA (reference sequence). The CDR3 has 13 residues. After removal of 6 bases from V and 6 bases from J, the junction contained 7 bases not matched to a gene.

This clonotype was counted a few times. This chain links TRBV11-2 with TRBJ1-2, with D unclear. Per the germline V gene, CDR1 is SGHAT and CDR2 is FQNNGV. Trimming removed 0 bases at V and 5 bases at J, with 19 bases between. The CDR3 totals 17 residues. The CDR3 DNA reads TGTGCCAGCAGCTTAGATTTTCTGTCGGAGCTTAAGTATGGCTACACCTTC. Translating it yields CASSLDFLSELKYGYTF.

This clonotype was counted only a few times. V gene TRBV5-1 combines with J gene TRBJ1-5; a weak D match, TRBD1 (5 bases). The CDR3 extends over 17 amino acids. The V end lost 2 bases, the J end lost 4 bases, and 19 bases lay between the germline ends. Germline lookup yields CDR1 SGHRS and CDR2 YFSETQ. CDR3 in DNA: TGCGCCAGCAGCTTATATCCGGGCTCCAGGGTGAATCAGCCCCAGCATTTT. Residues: CASSLYPGSRVNQPQHF.

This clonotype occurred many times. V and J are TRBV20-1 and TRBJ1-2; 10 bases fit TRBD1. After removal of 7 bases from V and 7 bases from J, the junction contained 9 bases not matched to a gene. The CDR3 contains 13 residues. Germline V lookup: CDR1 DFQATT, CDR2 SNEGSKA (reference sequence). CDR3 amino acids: CSVRDRGKGGYTF. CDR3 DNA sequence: TGCAGTGTTAGGGACAGGGGAAAAGGTGGCTACACCTTC.

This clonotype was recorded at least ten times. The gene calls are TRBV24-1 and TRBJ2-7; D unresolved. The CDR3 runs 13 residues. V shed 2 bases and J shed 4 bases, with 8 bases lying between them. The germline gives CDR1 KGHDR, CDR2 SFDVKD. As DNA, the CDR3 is TGTGCCACCAGTGATTCTTCCCGGTACGAGCAGTACTTC. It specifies CATSDSSRYEQYF.

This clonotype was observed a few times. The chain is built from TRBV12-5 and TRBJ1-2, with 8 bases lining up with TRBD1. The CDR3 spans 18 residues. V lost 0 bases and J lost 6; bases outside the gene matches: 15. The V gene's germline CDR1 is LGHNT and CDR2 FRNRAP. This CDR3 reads CASGLVQFGTGAYHGYTF. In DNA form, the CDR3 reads TGTGCTAGTGGTTTGGTACAATTCGGGACAGGAGCCTATCATGGCTACACCTTC.

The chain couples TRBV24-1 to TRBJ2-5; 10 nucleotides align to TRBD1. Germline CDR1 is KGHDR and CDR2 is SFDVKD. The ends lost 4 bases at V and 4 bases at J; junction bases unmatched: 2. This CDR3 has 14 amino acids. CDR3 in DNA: TGTGCCACCAGTGAGACAGGGGGCCCAGAGACCCAGTACTTC. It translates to CATSETGGPETQYF.

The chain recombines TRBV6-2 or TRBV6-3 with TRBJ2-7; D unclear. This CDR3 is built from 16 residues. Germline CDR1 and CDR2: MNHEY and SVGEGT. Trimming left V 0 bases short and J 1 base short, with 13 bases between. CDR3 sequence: CASSYSVGGYSYEQYF. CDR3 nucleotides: TGTGCCAGCAGTTACTCGGTGGGTGGGTATTCCTACGAGCAGTACTTC.

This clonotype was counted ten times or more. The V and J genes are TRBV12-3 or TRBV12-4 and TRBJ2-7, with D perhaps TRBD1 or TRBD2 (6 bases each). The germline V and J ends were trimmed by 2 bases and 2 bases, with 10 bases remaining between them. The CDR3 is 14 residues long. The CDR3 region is CASSLKGGPYEQYF. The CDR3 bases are TGTGCCAGCAGTTTAAAGGGGGGACCCTACGAGCAGTACTTC.

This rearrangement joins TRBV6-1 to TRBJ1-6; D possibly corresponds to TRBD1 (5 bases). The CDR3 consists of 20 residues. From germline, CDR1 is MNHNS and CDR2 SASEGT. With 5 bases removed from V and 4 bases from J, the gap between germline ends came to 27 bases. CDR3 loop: CASSMSRGHRRTPYNSPLHF. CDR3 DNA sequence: TGTGCCAGCAGTATGAGTAGAGGACACCGCCGTACCCCTTATAATTCACCCCTCCACTTT.

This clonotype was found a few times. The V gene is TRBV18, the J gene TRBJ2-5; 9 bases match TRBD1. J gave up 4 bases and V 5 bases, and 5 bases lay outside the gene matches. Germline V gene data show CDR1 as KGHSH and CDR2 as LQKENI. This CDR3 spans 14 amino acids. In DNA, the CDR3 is TGTGCCAGCTCAGGGACAGGGAGACCAGAGACCCAGTACTTC. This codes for CASSGTGRPETQYF.